The clone carrying this T cell receptor (beta chain) is medium-sized in the sample. Its antigen is not identified. 5'RACE employing 10-nucleotide random UMIs yielded the cDNA. TCRdb reanalysed the 5' RACE reads using MiXCR and keeps one entry per CDR3 protein. This sample has 25,000 to 35,000 distinct CDR3 sequences, with 15% found just once. CDR1 is SGHDT and CDR2 is YYEEEE in the germline V gene. The CDR3 length is 13 residues. Trimming removed 1 base at V and 7 bases at J, with 11 bases between. These data are taken from a study of neurological immune-mediated disorders. Healthy control participants comprised blood bank volunteers in Maryland, USA. Unsorted libraries were prepared from 2 million PBMCs held at -80 C. Study-level points and caveats: The most TCR clonal expansion was seen in HTLV-1-associated myelopathy, whereas the least was seen in multiple sclerosis, below the level in healthy controls.

The genes are TRBV5-6 and TRBJ1-1, with D maybe TRBD1 (6 bases). This TCR was sampled from a man in his 70s in good health. Sequenced input: PBMCs. The CDR3 sequence: CASSLNGGGEAFF. In DNA, the CDR3 is TGTGCCAGCAGCTTGAATGGGGGCGGTGAAGCTTTCTTT.